The entry that follows covers one T cell receptor (beta chain) sequence. The table came from immunoSEQ multiplex PCR; TCRdb's copy has only in-frame clones and leaves some out. The table lists some 69,000 clones, 88% of them singletons, with around 4.6% in the top ten. The entry originates in a study of technical replicates of blood from a few donors. The CDR3 spans 17 residues. The junction had 8 bases not matched to a gene; V was cut back by 4 bases and J by 0 bases. CDR1 is SGHRS and CDR2 is YFSETQ in the germline V gene. The specimen was PBMCs. The clonotype originates from a human donor in good health. Some clones in this sample may be carry-over from other donors' samples. V usage is TRBV5-1 and J usage is TRBJ2-7, with 12 bases fitting TRBD2. In DNA, the CDR3 is TGCGCCAGCAGCCCCGGACTAGCGGGGAGGAGCTCCTACGAGCAGTACTTC. It encodes CASSPGLAGRSSYEQYF.